This T cell receptor beta chain is drawn from a study of T cell repertoires in cytomegalovirus infection. Across the study: Based on public TCR beta signatures, there were indications of CMV infection and of a matching HLA type. The study's findings and limits: Adding up the frequency of public TCR beta families identified people who carried CMV plus the relevant HLA.

The CDR3 sequence is 12 residues long. With 10 bases removed from V and 4 bases from J, the gap between germline ends came to 13 bases. Turning to this clonotype: Its antigen is not identified.

MiXCR, run by TCRdb on the reads, gives a single entry per CDR3 protein. The table shows approximately 200,000 distinct CDR3 sequences, with 28% occurring only once. The chain combines TRBV12-3 or TRBV12-4 with TRBJ1-1; no firm D call. This TCR was recovered from a human donor in good health (CMV status not recorded). Some clones in this sample may be carry-over from other donors' samples. Sequences were obtained from PBMCs. This chain's CDR3 is CATHGRGTEAFF. The CDR3 region has the DNA TGTGCCACCCACGGACGGGGCACTGAAGCTTTCTTT.